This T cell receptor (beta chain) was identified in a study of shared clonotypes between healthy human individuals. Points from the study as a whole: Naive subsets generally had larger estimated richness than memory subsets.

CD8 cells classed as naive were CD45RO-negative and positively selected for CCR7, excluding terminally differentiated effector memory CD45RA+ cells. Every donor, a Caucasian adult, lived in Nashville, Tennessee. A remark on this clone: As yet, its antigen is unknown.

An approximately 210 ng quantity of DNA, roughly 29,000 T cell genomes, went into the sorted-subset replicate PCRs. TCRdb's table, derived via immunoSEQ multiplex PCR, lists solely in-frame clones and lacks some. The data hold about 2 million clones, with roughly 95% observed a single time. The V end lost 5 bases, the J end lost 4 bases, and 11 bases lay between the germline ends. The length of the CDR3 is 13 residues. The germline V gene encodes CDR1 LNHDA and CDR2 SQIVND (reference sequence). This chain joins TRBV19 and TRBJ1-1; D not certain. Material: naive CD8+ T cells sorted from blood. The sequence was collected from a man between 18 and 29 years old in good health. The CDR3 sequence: CASSFSVGTEAFF. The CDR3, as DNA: TGTGCCAGTAGTTTCAGTGTCGGCACTGAAGCTTTCTTT.